This T cell receptor beta chain comes out of a study of STAT5B mutations in CD4+ large granular lymphocyte leukemia. Study-level background: CD8+ depletion followed by anti-CD4 microbead selection was applied to cryopreserved cells.

This clone was detected a few times. What it binds is unknown. There are 16 residues in the CDR3. J was trimmed by 0 bases and V by 3 bases; bases with no gene match: 7. Germline V CDR1 and CDR2: MNHEY, SMNVEV (reference sequence). TCRdb's table, derived via immunoSEQ multiplex PCR, lists solely in-frame clones and lacks some. The profile shows roughly 5,900 clones, over 70% of them singletons. Either unselected PBMC or bead-purified CD4+, CD4+CD8+, CD57+ or CD56+ cells were sequenced. Study-level points and caveats: 25% of private leukemic clonotypes occurred rarely in other patients' non-leukemic repertoires. 8/27 top patient clones versus 2/35 control clones were TRBV06-family.

This clonotype was sampled from an elderly man with CD4+ T-cell large granular lymphocyte leukemia. Sample: PBMCs. This chain uses TRBV27 with TRBJ1-1, with 7 bases matching TRBD1. The CDR3 loop is CASSFDRDPMNTEAFF. In DNA form, the CDR3 reads TGTGCCAGCAGTTTCGACAGGGACCCAATGAACACTGAAGCTTTCTTT.